A single sample is the source of the 21 T cell receptor beta chains below, sequenced in a study of beta chain features in type 1 diabetes. Isolated RNA was reverse transcribed in full, so expressed TCRB transcripts were sequenced. The protocol was immunoSEQ multiplex PCR, while the TCRdb copy is restricted to in-frame clones and leaves out a portion. The repertoire holds hundreds of thousands of clones, approximately 30% seen once, with 0.065% in the top ten. The sample comprised naive CD4+ T cells from blood. Receptors were obtained from a man aged 18 to 29 in good health.

This clone has a handful of counts. V gene TRBV7-8 combines with J gene TRBJ2-1; 8 bases align to TRBD1. With 1 base clipped from V and 4 bases from J, the junction kept 9 bases outside the gene matches. Germline V lookup: CDR1 SGHVS, CDR2 FQNEAQ. The CDR3 has 17 residues. For the CDR3, the DNA is TGTGCCAGCAGCTTAGTCGGAGGGACAGGCCCTTACAATGAGCAGTTCTTC. It encodes CASSLVGGTGPYNEQFF.

This clone was observed a single time. This chain joins TRBV7-9 and TRBJ2-1; TRBD2 is a possible D gene (6 bases). Per germline, CDR1 SEHNR and CDR2 FQNEAQ (reference sequence). The CDR3 contains 15 residues. V was trimmed by 2 bases and J by 4 bases, leaving 12 bases between them. CDR3 loop: CASSLTLARYNEQFF. In DNA, the CDR3 is TGTGCCAGCAGCTTAACCCTAGCGAGATACAATGAGCAGTTCTTC.

This clone was recorded a few times. CDR3 sequence (DNA): TGTGCCTGGAGTGTCTACAGGGCAGGTGAAGCTTTCTTT. Translation gives CAWSVYRAGEAFF. The chain joins TRBV30 to TRBJ1-1; weak D call: TRBD1 (6 bases). The length of the CDR3 is 13 residues. Between the trimmed V and J ends, which lost 0 bases and 7 bases, there was a span of 12 bases. Germline V lookup: CDR1 GTSNPN, CDR2 SVGIG (reference sequence).

The chain combines TRBV30 with TRBJ2-3; D unclear. CDR1 and CDR2 (germline): GTSNPN, SVGIG (reference sequence). Trimming stripped 2 bases from V and 3 bases from J, with 6 bases between. The CDR3 extends over 12 amino acids. CDR3 sequence (DNA): TGTGCCTGGAGTCCGACAACAGATACGCAGTATTTT. Its protein product is CAWSPTTDTQYF.

The genes are TRBV19 and TRBJ2-7; 7 nucleotides agree with TRBD2. Germline assignment: CDR1 LNHDA and CDR2 SQIVND (reference sequence). The CDR3 length is 14 residues. With 6 bases clipped from V and 5 bases from J, the junction kept 10 bases outside the gene matches. The CDR3 bases are TGTGCCAGTAGCCGGTGGGCGGGAGAAGACGAGCAGTACTTC. Protein: CASSRWAGEDEQYF.

As for this clone: This sample also contains other DNA sequences that code for the same CDR3. This chain uses TRBV7-9 with TRBJ2-5, with 9 positions matching TRBD2. The CDR3 covers 14 residues. With 3 bases clipped from V and 5 bases from J, the junction kept 4 bases outside the gene matches. Germline lookup yields CDR1 SEHNR and CDR2 FQNEAQ (reference sequence). The CDR3 nucleotides are TGTGCCAGCAGCTTGGGACTAGCTGAGGAGACCCAGTACTTC. This codes for CASSLGLAEETQYF.

V gene TRBV28 combines with J gene TRBJ2-2; no firm D call. Trimming shortened V by 3 bases and J by 9 bases, and 8 bases separated the two germline ends. The CDR3 loop spans 12 amino acids. Germline CDR1 MDHEN, CDR2 SYDVKM. The CDR3 region is CASSLYRWELFF. The CDR3 DNA is TGTGCCAGCAGTTTGTATCGCTGGGAGCTGTTTTTT.

The table lists this clone with a few counts. This chain joins TRBV5-1 and TRBJ2-4; 8 nucleotides match TRBD1. This CDR3 spans 16 amino acids. Trimming removed 4 bases from V and 9 bases from J; junction bases left unmatched: 15. Germline assignment: CDR1 SGHRS and CDR2 YFSETQ. Here the CDR3 reads CASSQDWDRRSVIQYF. The DNA for the CDR3 is TGCGCCAGCAGCCAGGACTGGGACAGGCGATCGGTCATTCAGTACTTC.

This chain connects TRBV27 to TRBJ2-1; 9 bases line up with TRBD2. The V gene's germline CDR1 is MNHEY and CDR2 SMNVEV (reference sequence). V trimming: 2 bases; J trimming: 9 bases; junction bases outside the gene matches: 8. This CDR3 region has 15 residues. The CDR3 bases are TGTGCCAGCAGTTTAGAGTCTAGCGGGATAAGTGAGCAGTTCTTC. It codes for CASSLESSGISEQFF.

CDR3 bases: TGTGCCAGCAGTTTATCGCGGGGGATTGAAGCTTTCTTT. This sequence encodes CASSLSRGIEAFF. V and J are TRBV27 and TRBJ1-1; D perhaps matches TRBD1 (5 bases). V was pared by 0 bases and J by 7 bases, with 9 bases between. The CDR3 length is 13 residues. Looked up from germline, CDR1 is MNHEY and CDR2 is SMNVEV (reference sequence).

V gene TRBV9 combines with J gene TRBJ2-7; D may be TRBD1 (5 bases). V was pared by 3 bases and J by 9 bases, with 16 bases between. CDR1 and CDR2 from the germline V gene are SGDLS and YYNGEE. The CDR3 consists of 13 residues. The CDR3 DNA reads TGTGCCAGCAGCGGTTACTCAGGGTCCGGGCAGTACTTC. Protein sequence: CASSGYSGSGQYF.

This clone showed up just a few times. The chain uses TRBV4-3 and TRBJ2-3; D call uncertain. The germline CDR1 and CDR2 sequences are LGHNA and YSLEER. Trimming took off 4 bases at V and 1 base at J, with 9 bases between the two ends. There are 14 residues in the CDR3. The CDR3 reads CASSLGPGTDTQYF. The CDR3, as DNA: TGCGCCAGCAGCCTCGGCCCCGGCACAGATACGCAGTATTTT.

The rearrangement links TRBV7-2 to TRBJ2-1; possible D gene TRBD2, 5 bases. The V end was cut by 2 bases, the J end by 5 bases, with 13 bases between. Germline V CDR1 and CDR2: SGHTA, FQGNSA. The CDR3 is 15 residues long. The CDR3 DNA reads TGTGCCAGCAGCTTATTTGGCACGGAGGACAATGAGCAGTTCTTC. As protein: CASSLFGTEDNEQFF.

The chain links TRBV2 to TRBJ1-2; D is unclear. The CDR3 extends over 15 amino acids. Per the germline V gene, CDR1 is SNHLY and CDR2 is FYNNEI. V was shortened by 6 bases and J by 4 bases, with 18 bases between the two germline ends. The DNA of the CDR3 is TGTGCCAGCAGGGACGTGGGAGGGTTCACCTATGGCTACACCTTC. This translates into CASRDVGGFTYGYTF.

This clone was counted only a few times. V is TRBV14 and J is TRBJ2-7; D might be TRBD2 (6 bases). CDR3 length equals 11 residues. CDR1 and CDR2 from the germline V gene are SGHDN and FVKESK. Trimming stripped 4 bases from V and 10 bases from J, with 11 bases between. CDR3 residues: CASSRDLVQYF. DNA of the CDR3: TGTGCCAGCAGCCGGGACTTGGTCCAGTACTTC.

The J gene is TRBJ2-2, the V gene TRBV5-4; D gene ambiguous. CDR1 is SGHNT and CDR2 is YYREEE in the germline V gene (reference sequence). CDR3 length: 12 residues. Trimming took off 2 bases at V and 3 bases at J, with 2 bases between the two ends. The CDR3 nucleotides read TGTGCCAGCAGCTTCTACACCGGGGAGCTGTTTTTT. Translated, it gives CASSFYTGELFF.

This clone appeared a few times. The same CDR3 can be traced to other DNA sequences in this sample. The rearrangement joins TRBV29-1 to TRBJ1-3; no firm D call. Germline V gene data show CDR1 as SQVTM and CDR2 as ANQGSEA. The CDR3 runs 13 residues. The ends were cut back, 4 bases at V and 1 base at J, with 8 bases in the middle. DNA of the CDR3: TGCAGCGTTGTTCCGGGTTCTGGAAACACCATATATTTT. Amino acid sequence: CSVVPGSGNTIYF.

V gene TRBV9 combines with J gene TRBJ2-2; 7 bases align to TRBD2. CDR1 and CDR2 from the germline V gene are SGDLS and YYNGEE. V was pared by 5 bases and J by 2 bases, with 6 bases of the junction left unmatched. The CDR3 length is 15 residues. The CDR3 sequence is CASRLSGGNTGELFF. The CDR3 bases are TGTGCCAGCAGACTATCGGGAGGAAACACCGGGGAGCTGTTTTTT. Based on the CDR3 plus reference TRBV9 and TRBJ2-2, the full variable domain is DSGVTQTPKHLITATGQRVTLRCSPRSGDLSVYWYQQSLDQGLQFLIQYYNGEERAKGNILERFSAQQFPDLHSELNLSSLELGDSALYFCASRLSGGNTGELFFGEGSRLTVL.

This clone was counted only a few times. This chain links TRBV9 with TRBJ2-1; possibly TRBD2 for D (6 bases). This CDR3 has 14 residues. V was pared by 0 bases and J by 7 bases, with 11 bases between. CDR1 SGDLS and CDR2 YYNGEE come from the germline V gene. In DNA form, the CDR3 reads TGTGCCAGCAGCGTAGGACGGGAGCTAAATGAGCAGTTCTTC. This gives the protein CASSVGRELNEQFF.

The V call is TRBV28, the J call TRBJ1-2, with D perhaps TRBD1 (6 bases). Trimming left V 3 bases short and J 4 bases short, with 9 bases between. The CDR3 totals 13 residues. Germline V gene data show CDR1 as MDHEN and CDR2 as SYDVKM. CDR3 loop: CASSLPGAYGYTF. The CDR3 nucleotides are TGTGCCAGCAGTTTGCCGGGGGCCTATGGCTACACCTTC.

In the case of this clone: The same CDR3 can be traced to other DNA sequences in this sample. The chain uses TRBV5-1 and TRBJ2-5, with D hard to call. Trimming took 2 bases from V and 4 from J, leaving 6 bases between them. CDR1 is SGHRS, CDR2 YFSETQ, per germline. This CDR3 comprises 12 residues. In DNA form, the CDR3 reads TGCGCCAGCAGCTTCGGCGGAGAGACCCAGTACTTC. Protein product: CASSFGGETQYF.